What follows are 16 T cell receptor beta chains derived from one specimen sequenced in a study of CD8+CD57+ T cells in acquired aplastic anemia. Previously, flow cytometry had revealed CD8+CD57+ cell expansion in the patients chosen for sequencing. CDR3 and TCR beta VDJ profiling relied on genomic DNA as the template. Each CDR3 protein gets one entry after TCRdb re-called the reads with MiXCR. The sample contains 180,000 or so distinct CDR3 sequences, over 40% of which appear only once. Material: sorted CD4+, CD8+, or CD8+CD57+ T cells (not recorded which) from PBMCs. The receptors were gathered from a human donor with aplastic anemia.

In this sample, this clonotype turned up many times. The rearrangement joins TRBV20-1 to TRBJ1-5; 8 bases agree with TRBD1. The CDR3 is 17 amino acids. Germline V CDR1 and CDR2: DFQATT, SNEGSKA (reference sequence). V lost 1 base, J lost 6 bases, and 14 bases stayed unmatched. CDR3 amino acids: CSARANLQGASRQPQHF. For the CDR3, the DNA is TGCAGTGCTAGAGCGAACCTGCAGGGGGCGTCACGTCAGCCCCAGCATTTT.

J is TRBJ1-4 and V is TRBV25-1; D might be TRBD1 (5 bases). The J call is doubtful: the DNA matches TRBJ1-1 better. This CDR3 has 15 residues. The germline V gene has CDR1 MGHDK and CDR2 SYGVNS. In DNA form, the CDR3 reads TGTGCCAGCAGTGAACGGGGCAGGATGAACACTGAAGCTTTCTTT. Amino acid sequence: CASSERGRMNTEAFF.

This clonotype appeared many times. This chain joins TRBV2 and TRBJ2-7; 7 bases map to TRBD1. V lost 7 bases, J lost 7 bases, and 13 bases stayed unmatched. The CDR3 contains 14 residues. The germline V gene encodes CDR1 SNHLY and CDR2 FYNNEI. This CDR3 is CASTRDSGLGEQYF. The DNA for the CDR3 is TGTGCCAGCACAAGGGACAGTGGTTTGGGGGAGCAGTACTTC.

This clonotype has at least ten counts. The chain employs TRBV5-1 and TRBJ1-3, with D hard to call. V lost 0 bases to trimming and J lost 2 bases, with 6 bases between them. CDR1 and CDR2 (germline): SGHRS, YFSETQ. The CDR3 loop spans 14 amino acids. The CDR3 nucleotides are TGCGCCAGCAGCTTGGGAGACCCTGGAAACACCATATATTTT. The encoded protein is CASSLGDPGNTIYF.

This clonotype was observed at least ten times. This chain joins TRBV7-9 and TRBJ1-1, with D perhaps matching TRBD1 (6 bases). Trimming took off 2 bases at V and 8 bases at J, with 15 bases between the two ends. Germline V gene sequence: CDR1 SEHNR, CDR2 FQNEAQ (reference sequence). This CDR3 spans 14 amino acids. The CDR3 reads CASSLMGAGREAFF. CDR3 nucleotide sequence: TGTGCCAGCAGCTTAATGGGGGCCGGAAGAGAAGCTTTCTTT.

This clonotype was observed many times. The J gene is TRBJ2-6, the V gene TRBV29-1, with TRBD1 as a possible D gene (6 bases). In germline, CDR1 is SQVTM, CDR2 ANQGSEA. This CDR3 comprises 14 residues. V lost 3 bases, J lost 0 bases, and 6 bases lay in between. Here the CDR3 reads CSVDRGSGANVLTF. CDR3 nucleotides: TGCAGCGTTGACAGGGGCTCTGGGGCCAACGTCCTGACTTTC.

This clonotype was seen at least ten times. The rearrangement uses TRBV7-2 and TRBJ1-1; 7 nucleotides match TRBD1. Germline loops: CDR1 SGHTA, CDR2 FQGNSA. This CDR3 comprises 12 residues. V gave up 2 bases and J gave up 10 bases; unmatched junction bases: 4. CDR3 nucleotides: TGTGCCAGCAGCTTAAGACAGGGCGCAGCTTTCTTT. Encoded protein: CASSLRQGAAFF.

This clonotype was seen ten or more times. The chain combines TRBV19 with TRBJ1-5, with TRBD1 matching over 8 bases. This CDR3 has 15 residues. V dropped 6 bases and J dropped 2; count of bases not matched to a gene: 6. Germline lookup yields CDR1 LNHDA and CDR2 SQIVND (reference sequence). The CDR3 region is CASRTTGEGNQPQHF. DNA of the CDR3: TGTGCCAGTAGAACGACAGGGGAGGGCAATCAGCCCCAGCATTTT.

The rearrangement joins TRBV2 to TRBJ1-1; no reliable D call. The V and J ends lost 3 bases and 4 bases respectively, with 12 bases between them. This CDR3 comprises 14 residues. Germline V gene data show CDR1 as SNHLY and CDR2 as FYNNEI. CDR3 residues: CASSEGPVGTEAFF. The DNA of the CDR3 is TGTGCCAGCAGTGAGGGTCCGGTGGGCACTGAAGCTTTCTTT.

V usage is TRBV10-1 and J usage is TRBJ2-3; 9 nucleotides align to TRBD2. The CDR3 spans 15 residues. V was clipped by 3 bases and J by 1 base; unmatched bases: 2. CDR1 and CDR2 (germline): WNHNN, SYGVQD (reference sequence). CDR3 region: CASSDSGGRTDTQYF. As DNA, the CDR3 is TGCGCCAGCAGTGATAGCGGGGGACGCACAGATACGCAGTATTTT.

This clonotype was counted ten times or more. This sequence joins TRBV3-1 and TRBJ1-6; 7 bases are shared with TRBD1. Trimming cost V 1 base and J 8 bases; bases outside gene matches: 2. Germline CDR1 LGHDT, CDR2 YNNKEL (reference sequence). The CDR3 extends over 14 amino acids. CDR3 in DNA: TGTGCCAGCAGCCAAGTGACAGGGTATTCACCCCTCCACTTT. Encoded protein: CASSQVTGYSPLHF. Full variable domain (rest looked up from reference TRBV3-1 and TRBJ1-6): DTAVSQTPKYLVTQMGNDKSIKCEQNLGHDTMYWYKQDSKKFLKIMFSYNNKELIINETVPNRFSPKSPDKAHLNLHINSLELGDSAVYFCASSQVTGYSPLHFGNGTRLTVT.

This chain uses TRBV5-1 with TRBJ2-1; 10 nucleotides agree with TRBD2. Germline V gene sequence: CDR1 SGHRS, CDR2 YFSETQ. This CDR3 is 15 amino acids long. The V and J ends lost 4 bases and 5 bases, in that order; junction bases with no gene match: 6. This CDR3 reads CASSLRSGGNNEQFF. CDR3 nucleotide sequence: TGCGCCAGCAGCCTGCGTAGCGGGGGGAACAATGAGCAGTTCTTC.

The chain combines TRBV19 with TRBJ1-4; D remains ambiguous. V was cut by 10 bases and J by 8 bases, with 17 bases left in between. The germline V gene has CDR1 LNHDA and CDR2 SQIVND (reference sequence). The CDR3 loop spans 13 amino acids. In DNA form, the CDR3 reads TGTGCCACCGCCAGGAACGCGAACGAAAAACTGTTTTTT. Amino acids: CATARNANEKLFF.

The J gene is TRBJ2-7, the V gene TRBV7-9; D is tentatively TRBD1 or TRBD2 (6 bases each). This CDR3 has 14 amino acids. The V gene lost 2 bases and the J gene lost 4 bases, with 12 bases spanning the gap. Germline CDR1 is SEHNR and CDR2 is FQNEAQ (reference sequence). This chain's CDR3 is CASSLKGGPYEQYF. The CDR3 nucleotides read TGTGCCAGCAGCTTAAAGGGGGGTCCTTACGAGCAGTACTTC. Together with reference TRBV7-9 and TRBJ2-7, the CDR3 gives the full variable domain: DTGVSQNPRHKITKRGQNVTFRCDPISEHNRLYWYRQTLGQGPEFLTYFQNEAQLEKSRLLSDRFSAERPKGSFSTLEIQRTEQGDSAMYLCASSLKGGPYEQYFGPGTRLTVT.

The CDR3 here is CASSLYVGAPTDTQYF. The CDR3 nucleotides read TGTGCCAGCAGCTTATATGTGGGAGCCCCCACAGATACGCAGTATTTT. This chain connects TRBV11-1 to TRBJ2-3; D is perhaps TRBD2 (5 bases). CDR3 length: 16 residues. Germline V gives CDR1 SGHAT, CDR2 FQDESV (reference sequence). Trimming removed 2 bases from V and 2 bases from J, with 14 bases in between. Full variable domain (rest looked up from reference TRBV11-1 and TRBJ2-3): EAEVAQSPRYKITEKSQAVAFWCDPISGHATLYWYRQILGQGPELLVQFQDESVVDDSQLPKDRFSAERLKGVDSTLKIQPAELGDSAMYLCASSLYVGAPTDTQYFGPGTRLTVL.

Ten or more counts support this clonotype. This chain links TRBV5-1 with TRBJ2-7; a possible D gene is TRBD1 (5 bases). V lost 0 bases, J lost 1 base, and 11 bases lay in between. Looked up from germline, CDR1 is SGHRS and CDR2 is YFSETQ. CDR3 length: 15 amino acids. The DNA for the CDR3 is TGCGCCAGCAGCTTGGACCAGGGCCCTTCCTACGAGCAGTACTTC. Protein product: CASSLDQGPSYEQYF.